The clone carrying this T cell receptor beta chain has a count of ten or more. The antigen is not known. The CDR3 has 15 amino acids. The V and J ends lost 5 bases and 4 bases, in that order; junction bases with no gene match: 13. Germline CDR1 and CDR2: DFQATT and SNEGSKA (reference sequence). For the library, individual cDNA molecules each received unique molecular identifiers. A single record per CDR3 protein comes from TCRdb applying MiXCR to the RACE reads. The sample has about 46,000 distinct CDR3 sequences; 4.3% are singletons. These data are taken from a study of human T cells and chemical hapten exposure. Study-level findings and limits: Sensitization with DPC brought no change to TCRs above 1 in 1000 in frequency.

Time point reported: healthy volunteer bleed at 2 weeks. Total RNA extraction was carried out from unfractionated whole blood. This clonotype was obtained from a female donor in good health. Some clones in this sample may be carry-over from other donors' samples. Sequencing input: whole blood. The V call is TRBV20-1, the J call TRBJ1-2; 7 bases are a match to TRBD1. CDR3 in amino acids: CSASDRAVNTYGYTF. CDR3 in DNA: TGCAGTGCTTCAGACAGGGCCGTTAATACCTATGGCTACACCTTC.